This TCR beta chain is drawn from a study of CXCR3-negative and CXCR3-positive naive CD8 T cells. Points on this clonotype: The target antigen is unknown.

Findings of the study overall: When CXCR3-positive naive cells were set against CXCR3-negative naive cells, the former had more hydrophobic TRB CDR3s. The TRBV-TRBJ usage of naive CXCR3-negative and CXCR3-positive cells was similar, but that of memory cells differed.

The sorting of each CD8+ T cell subset was done in triplicate, at more than 250,000 cells each. Definition of naive CD8+ T cells rested on a CD45RO-CCR7+CD27+CD95- profile. UMI-tagged TRB cDNA libraries were built via 5' RACE. From the 5' RACE reads, TCRdb lists one entry per CDR3 protein and no DNA. In all, the sample yields 100,000 to 150,000 distinct CDR3 sequences. Per the germline V gene, CDR1 is SGHVS and CDR2 is FQNEAQ. The CDR3 is made up of 15 amino acids. The sequence was collected from a human donor in good health. Some clones in this sample may be carry-over from other donors' samples. The sequenced sample was naive CXCR3- CD8+ T cells from blood. Subset of the sample: CD45RO-CCR7+CD27+CD95- naive CD8+ T cells lacking CXCR3 (TNR3-). V is TRBV7-8 and J is TRBJ2-7; TCRdb indicates TRBD2, and absent DNA this call remains unverified. The CDR3 reads CASSLGGSSWDEQYF.